This T cell receptor (beta chain) was sequenced during a study of blood T cell repertoires in COVID-19. Study background: The United States, Italy and Spain supplied acute and convalescent COVID-19 samples. The cDNA or gDNA used as material had been derived from T cells, B-cell-depleted T cells, or PBMCs.

Source study methods: Researchers report that nucleated cell counts were estimated from reference gene primer amplification. Libraries were prepared by immunoSEQ multiplex PCR; TCRdb keeps only in-frame clonotypes and omits some of them. V, J and clone size reflect that table, while D and trimming were determined from the DNA. The sample shows 35,000 or so clones, roughly 90% of them seen only once. With 5 bases removed from V and 2 bases from J, the gap between germline ends came to 9 bases. The CDR3 loop spans 14 amino acids. The V gene's germline CDR1 is SGHTA and CDR2 FQGNSA. The sequenced material came from peripheral blood. V is TRBV7-2 and J is TRBJ1-4, with D possibly being TRBD1 (6 bases). The sequence was obtained from a man between 70 and 80 years old with acute or convalescent COVID-19. The CDR3 region is CASSPDRTNEKLFF. CDR3 sequence (DNA): TGTGCCAGCAGCCCTGACAGGACTAATGAAAAACTGTTTTTT.